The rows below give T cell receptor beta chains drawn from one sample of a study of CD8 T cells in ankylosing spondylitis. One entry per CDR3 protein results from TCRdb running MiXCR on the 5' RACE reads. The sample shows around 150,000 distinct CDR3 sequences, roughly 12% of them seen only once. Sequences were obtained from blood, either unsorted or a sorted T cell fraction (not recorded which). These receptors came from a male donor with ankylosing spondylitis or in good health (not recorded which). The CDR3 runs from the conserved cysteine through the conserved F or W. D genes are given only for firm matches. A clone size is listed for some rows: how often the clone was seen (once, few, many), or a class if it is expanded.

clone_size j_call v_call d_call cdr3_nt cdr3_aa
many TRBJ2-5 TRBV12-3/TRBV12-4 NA TGTGCCAGCAGTTTACGCCAACAAGAGACCCAGTACTTC CASSLRQQETQYF
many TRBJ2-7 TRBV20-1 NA TGCAGTGCTAGCGGGAGAGGTTACGAGCAGTACTTC CSASGRGYEQYF
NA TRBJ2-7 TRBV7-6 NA TGTGCCAGCAGCTCGGAGGACGAGCAGTACTTC CASSSEDEQYF
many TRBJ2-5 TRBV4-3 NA TGCGCCAGCAGCCCGCTGGGCACCAGAGAGACCCAGTACTTC CASSPLGTRETQYF
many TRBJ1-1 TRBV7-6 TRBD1 TGTGCCAGCAGCTTAGGGACAGGGGGTATGAACACTGAAGCTTTCTTT CASSLGTGGMNTEAFF
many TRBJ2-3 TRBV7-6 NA TGTGCCAGCAGCTTAGGGAACGGGGATACGCAGTATTTT CASSLGNGDTQYF
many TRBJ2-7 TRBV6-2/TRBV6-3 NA TGTGCCAGCACCGGACCTGGGGGAAGCACCTACGAGCAGTACTTC CASTGPGGSTYEQYF
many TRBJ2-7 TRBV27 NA TGTGCCAGCAGTTTATCTTCCGGGGTGGCGTCCGAGCAGTACTTC CASSLSSGVASEQYF
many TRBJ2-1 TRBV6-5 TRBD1 TGTGCCAGCAGTTACCACAGGGGAATAGGCCCAGGTGAGCAGTTCTTC CASSYHRGIGPGEQFF
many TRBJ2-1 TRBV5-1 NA TGCGCCAGCAGCCAAGGACTTAGGGATGAGCAGTTCTTC CASSQGLRDEQFF
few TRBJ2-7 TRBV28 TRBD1 TGTGCCAGCAGTGATTCGGACAGGTCCTACGAGCAGTACTTC CASSDSDRSYEQYF
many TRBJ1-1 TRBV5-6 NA TGTGCCAGCAGCTCCGCCGGGACACCTGAAGCTTTCTTT CASSSAGTPEAFF
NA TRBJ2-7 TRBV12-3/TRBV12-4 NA TGTGCCAGCACCCCCGGGGGAATCGGCTACGAGCAGTACTTC CASTPGGIGYEQYF
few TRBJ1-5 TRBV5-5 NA TGTGCCAGCAGCTTGGACAGGGCTAGCAATCAGCCCCAGCATTTT CASSLDRASNQPQHF
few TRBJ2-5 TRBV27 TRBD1 TGTGCCAGCGGGGGGGACAGGGGGAAGACCCAGTACTTC CASGGDRGKTQYF
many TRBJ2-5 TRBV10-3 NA TGTGCCATCAGTGAGAAAGAGACCCAGTACTTC CAISEKETQYF